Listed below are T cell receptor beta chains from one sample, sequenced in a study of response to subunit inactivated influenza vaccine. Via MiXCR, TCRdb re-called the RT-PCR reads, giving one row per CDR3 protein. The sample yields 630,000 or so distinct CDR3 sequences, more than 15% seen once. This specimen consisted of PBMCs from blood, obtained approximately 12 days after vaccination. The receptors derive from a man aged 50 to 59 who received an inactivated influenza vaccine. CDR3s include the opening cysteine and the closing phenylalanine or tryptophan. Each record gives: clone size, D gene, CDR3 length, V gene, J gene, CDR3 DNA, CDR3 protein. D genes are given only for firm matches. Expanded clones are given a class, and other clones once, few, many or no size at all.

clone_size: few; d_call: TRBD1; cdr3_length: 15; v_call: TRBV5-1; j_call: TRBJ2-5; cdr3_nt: TGCGCCAGCAGCTTGGGAACAGGGGGCGTAGAGACCCAGTACTTC; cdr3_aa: CASSLGTGGVETQYF
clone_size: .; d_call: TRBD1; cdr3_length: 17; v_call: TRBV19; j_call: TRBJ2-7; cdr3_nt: TGTGCCAGTAGTATACTCCCCACCGGGACAGGGGGTTCTGAGCAGTACTTC; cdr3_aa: CASSILPTGTGGSEQYF
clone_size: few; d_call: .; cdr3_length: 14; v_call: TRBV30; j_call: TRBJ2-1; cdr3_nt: TGTGCCTGGAACCCCTGGGGGACACACAATGAGCAGTTCTTC; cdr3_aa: CAWNPWGTHNEQFF
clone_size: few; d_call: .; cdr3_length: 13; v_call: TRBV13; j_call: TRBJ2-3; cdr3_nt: TGTGCCAGCAGCCTCCGGGGGAGTGCTACGCAGTATTTT; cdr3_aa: CASSLRGSATQYF
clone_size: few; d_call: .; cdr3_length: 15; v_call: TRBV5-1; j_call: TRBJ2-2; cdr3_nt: TGCGCCAGCAGCTTCCCGGGAATGAACACCGGGGAGCTGTTTTTT; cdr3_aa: CASSFPGMNTGELFF
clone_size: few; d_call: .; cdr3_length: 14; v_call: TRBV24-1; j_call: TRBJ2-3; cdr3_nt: TGTGCCACCAGTGGGACAGAAAGCACAGATACGCAGTATTTT; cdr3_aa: CATSGTESTDTQYF
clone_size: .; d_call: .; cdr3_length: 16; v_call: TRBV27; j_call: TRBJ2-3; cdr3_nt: TGTGCCAGCAGCCCCATCGGACAAGCTAGCACAGATACGCAGTATTTT; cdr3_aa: CASSPIGQASTDTQYF
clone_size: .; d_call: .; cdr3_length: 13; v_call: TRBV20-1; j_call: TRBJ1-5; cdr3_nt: TGCAGTGTCGACAGGCCAAGCGGTCAGCCCCAGCATTTT; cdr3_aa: CSVDRPSGQPQHF
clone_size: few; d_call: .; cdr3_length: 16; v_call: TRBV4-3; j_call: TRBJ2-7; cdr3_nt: TGCGCCAGCAGCCAAGAGCCGGGACTTCACATGGGCGAGCAGTACTTC; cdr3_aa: CASSQEPGLHMGEQYF
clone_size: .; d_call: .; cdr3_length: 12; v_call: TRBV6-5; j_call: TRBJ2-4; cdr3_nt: TGTGCCAGCCCCCCCCAGCGGAACATTCAGTACTTC; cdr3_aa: CASPPQRNIQYF